This entry features one T cell receptor (beta chain) sequence. Antigen: not known. Sequencing was performed with immunoSEQ multiplex PCR; in TCRdb, only in-frame clones are kept and a portion is missing. There are 90,000 to 140,000 clones in the sample; 86% occur only once, and over 3% lies in the top ten. This specimen comes from a study of cytomegalovirus exposure and HLA in healthy donors. Study information: In a later analysis, the 120 or so validation repertoires were reported to have used the same platform as the approximately 700 first-cohort repertoires. Study-wide points: Specificity for CMV antigens was confirmed in vitro for a few of the CMV-associated chains. Among TCR beta chains, those listed as cytomegalovirus-associated numbered 164.

The TCR sequence derives from a woman under 30 in good health and CMV-seropositive. Sequenced sample: PBMCs.

The CDR3 DNA reads TGCAGCGTTGAGGCGAGGACAGGGAGGGACTATGGCTACACCTTC. Residues: CSVEARTGRDYGYTF. This rearrangement joins TRBV29-1 to TRBJ1-2, with 8 bases matching TRBD1. CDR3 size: 15 residues. Per germline, CDR1 SQVTM and CDR2 ANQGSEA. V shed 3 bases and J 3 bases; nucleotides not matched to a gene: 9.